This TCR beta chain was found in a study of blood T cells in healthy people across ages. A second PCR of about 7 to 11 cycles used a sample-barcoded 5' primer and a J-beta primer mix. TCRdb reanalysed the 5' RACE reads using MiXCR and keeps one entry per CDR3 protein. The table lists 600,000 to 800,000 distinct CDR3 sequences, under 65% of them singletons. This clonotype occurred many times. Sequenced sample: blood. This TCR was sampled from a woman older than 75 in good health.

The CDR3 DNA follows: TGTGCCAGCAGTGAAGCGCTAGGGCTAGCGGGGTGCCTGTACTTC. The encoded protein is CASSEALGLAGCLYF. The chain combines TRBV2 with TRBJ2-7, with 9 bases identical to TRBD2. Per germline, CDR1 SNHLY and CDR2 FYNNEI. This CDR3 is 15 amino acids long. Trimming cost V 0 bases and J 12 bases; bases outside gene matches: 12.